The 26 T cell receptor beta chains below all came from one sample that was sequenced in a study of blood T cell repertoires in COVID-19. Repertoires were generated with immunoSEQ multiplex PCR, while TCRdb's copy carries only in-frame clones and drops some. In the table there are tens of thousands of clones, around 81% of which are singletons. The sequencing sample was made of peripheral blood. These receptor sequences come from a woman of 80 years or more with active or convalescent COVID-19.

The chain is built from TRBV5-1 and TRBJ2-5, with TRBD1 matching over 7 bases. V trimming: 3 bases; J trimming: 1 base; junction bases outside the gene matches: 6. The CDR3 is 15 residues long. Per the germline V gene, CDR1 is SGHRS and CDR2 is YFSETQ. The CDR3 region has the DNA TGCGCCAGCAGCTCCCAGACAGGGTTCCAAGAGACCCAGTACTTC. Translated, it gives CASSSQTGFQETQYF. The full variable domain, in which reference TRBV5-1 and TRBJ2-5 provide the parts outside the CDR3, is KAGVTQTPRYLIKTRGQQVTLSCSPISGHRSVSWYQQTPGQGLQFLFEYFSETQRNKGNFPGRFSGRQFSNSRSEMNVSTLELGDSALYLCASSSQTGFQETQYFGPGTRLLVL.

The chain joins TRBV18 to TRBJ1-1, with unresolved D. The V gene lost 3 bases and the J gene lost 1 base, with 12 bases spanning the gap. This CDR3 is built from 15 residues. CDR1 and CDR2 from the germline V gene are KGHSH and LQKENI. In DNA, the CDR3 is TGTGCCAGCTCACCCCTGGTCGTCGGGAACACTGAAGCTTTCTTT. This gives the protein CASSPLVVGNTEAFF.

The rearrangement uses TRBV18 and TRBJ1-1, with 9 nucleotides matching TRBD1. This CDR3 spans 16 amino acids. The V gene end was trimmed by 3 bases and the J gene end by 3 bases; junction bases not matched to a gene: 8. The germline V gene encodes CDR1 KGHSH and CDR2 LQKENI. This CDR3 is CASSPPRTGADTEAFF. The CDR3 nucleotides are TGTGCCAGCTCACCTCCCAGGACAGGGGCGGACACTGAAGCTTTCTTT.

The rearrangement links TRBV28 to TRBJ1-3; D not resolved. Per the germline V gene, CDR1 is MDHEN and CDR2 is SYDVKM. The CDR3 runs 13 residues. The germline V and J ends were trimmed by 8 bases and 4 bases, with 12 bases remaining between them. CDR3 loop: CASDRGRGNTIYF. In DNA, the CDR3 is TGTGCCAGCGATCGAGGAAGGGGAAACACCATATATTTT.

V gene TRBV18 combines with J gene TRBJ1-2, with no clear D. Germline CDR1 reads KGHSH; CDR2 reads LQKENI. CDR3 length: 14 amino acids. V lost 0 bases, J lost 8 bases, and 13 bases lay in between. The CDR3, as DNA: TGTGCCAGCTCACCACCGTATGTAGGAGAGGGCTACACCTTC. Protein: CASSPPYVGEGYTF.

The chain is built from TRBV6-2 or TRBV6-3 and TRBJ1-1, with a weak D call TRBD1 (5 bases). The CDR3 contains 17 residues. CDR1 and CDR2 from the germline V gene are MNHEY and SVGEGT. Trimming removed 1 base at V and 0 bases at J, with 15 bases between. The CDR3 spells CASSYFPDKLMNTEAFF. CDR3 nucleotides: TGTGCCAGCAGTTACTTCCCGGACAAACTTATGAACACTGAAGCTTTCTTT.

This chain uses TRBV4-3 with TRBJ2-6, with a tentative D call TRBD2 (5 bases). The CDR3 totals 15 residues. V lost 7 bases to trimming and J lost 2 bases, with 12 bases between them. The V gene's germline CDR1 is LGHNA and CDR2 YSLEER. CDR3 in amino acids: CASTPGRTGANVLTF. The CDR3 nucleotides are TGCGCCAGCACGCCGGGGAGAACTGGGGCCAACGTCCTGACTTTC.

The chain carries TRBV5-1 and TRBJ2-5, with D possibly TRBD2 on 6 matching bases. Per germline, CDR1 SGHRS and CDR2 YFSETQ. Trimming took off 4 bases at V and 2 bases at J, with 12 bases between the two ends. The CDR3 is 14 residues long. CDR3 sequence reads: CASSPGTGQETQYF. The CDR3 DNA reads TGCGCCAGCAGCCCTGGGACTGGACAAGAGACCCAGTACTTC. The variable domain in full, completed from reference TRBV5-1 and TRBJ2-5, reads KAGVTQTPRYLIKTRGQQVTLSCSPISGHRSVSWYQQTPGQGLQFLFEYFSETQRNKGNFPGRFSGRQFSNSRSEMNVSTLELGDSALYLCASSPGTGQETQYFGPGTRLLVL.

This chain connects TRBV2 to TRBJ1-3; D possibly corresponds to TRBD1 (5 bases). The ends were cut back, 7 bases at V and 2 bases at J, with 12 bases in the middle. Germline CDR1 is SNHLY and CDR2 is FYNNEI. The CDR3 extends over 14 amino acids. The CDR3 nucleotides are TGTGCCAGCATGGCCCAGGGAACTGGAAACACCATATATTTT. This translates into CASMAQGTGNTIYF. Complete variable domain (other parts from reference TRBV2 and TRBJ1-3): EPEVTQTPSHQVTQMGQEVILRCVPISNHLYFYWYRQILGQKVEFLVSFYNNEISEKSEIFDDQFSVERPDGSNFTLKIRSTKLEDSAMYFCASMAQGTGNTIYFGEGSWLTVV.

This chain joins TRBV21-1 and TRBJ1-2. TRBV21-1 is annotated as a pseudogene. The CDR3 runs to 14 residues. CDR3 nucleotide sequence: TGTGCCAGCAGCAAAGCGCGCGTAAACTATGGCTACACCTTC. Its translation: CASSKARVNYGYTF.

The chain uses TRBV5-5 and TRBJ2-3, with 9 positions matching TRBD2. Per the germline V gene, CDR1 is SGHKS and CDR2 is YYEKEE (reference sequence). CDR3 length equals 14 residues. Germline trimming cut 5 bases from V and 3 bases from J; bases unmatched to any gene: 4. CDR3 nucleotides: TGTGCCAGCAGACACAGCGGGGGGACAGATACGCAGTATTTT. Translated: CASRHSGGTDTQYF.

The chain couples TRBV2 to TRBJ1-5; TRBD1 agrees at 11 bases. CDR3 length equals 15 residues. After removal of 4 bases from V and 10 bases from J, the junction contained 9 bases not matched to a gene. Germline CDR1 and CDR2: SNHLY and FYNNEI. The CDR3 nucleotides are TGTGCCAGCAGTGTACGTGGACAGGGGGCCCCCCCCCAGCATTTT. This sequence encodes CASSVRGQGAPPQHF.

The chain employs TRBV6-5 and TRBJ2-7, with 7 bases matching TRBD1. The CDR3 is 14 amino acids. Germline assignment: CDR1 MNHEY and CDR2 SVGAGI. V shed 4 bases, J shed 2 bases, and the junction held 5 bases outside the gene matches. CDR3 DNA sequence: TGTGCCAGCAGTTCCCGACAGGGAGCCTACGAGCAGTACTTC. It yields the protein CASSSRQGAYEQYF.

This chain joins TRBV2 and TRBJ1-2; the D gene is possibly TRBD1 (5 bases). The germline gives CDR1 SNHLY, CDR2 FYNNEI. The CDR3 totals 13 residues. Trimming removed 6 bases from V and 8 bases from J, with 16 bases in between. CDR3 residues: CASSGTGGGGYTF. For the CDR3, the DNA is TGTGCCAGCAGCGGCACTGGGGGGGGAGGCTACACCTTC.

Only a few counts were recorded for this clone. CDR3 sequence reads: CSADGDRVDEQYF. CDR3 DNA: TGCAGCGCCGACGGGGACAGGGTTGACGAGCAGTACTTC. The genes are TRBV29-1 and TRBJ2-7; 9 positions match TRBD1. The CDR3 has 13 residues. V was clipped by 7 bases and J by 5 bases; unmatched bases: 9. CDR1 is SQVTM, CDR2 ANQGSEA, per germline.

V is TRBV2 and J is TRBJ1-4, with D perhaps TRBD1 (6 bases). The CDR3 extends over 15 amino acids. Trimming left V 3 bases short and J 2 bases short, with 10 bases between. Germline V lookup: CDR1 SNHLY, CDR2 FYNNEI. The chain's CDR3 is CASSEGGATNEKLFF. The CDR3 region has the DNA TGTGCCAGCAGTGAGGGGGGGGCGACTAATGAAAAACTGTTTTTT.

V gene TRBV7-3 combines with J gene TRBJ2-1; D is undetermined. In germline, CDR1 is SGHTA, CDR2 FQGTGA. The CDR3 has 13 amino acids. Trimming took 5 bases from V and 5 from J, leaving 10 bases between them. CDR3 residues: CASSASRDNEQFF. The CDR3 DNA sequence: TGTGCCAGCAGCGCAAGCCGGGACAATGAGCAGTTCTTC.

The chain has TRBV5-1 and TRBJ1-6; D not certain. The CDR3 contains 14 residues. CDR1 is SGHRS and CDR2 is YFSETQ in the germline V gene. Trimming took off 0 bases at V and 7 bases at J, with 8 bases between the two ends. CDR3 DNA sequence: TGCGCCAGCAGCTTGGAAGCGGAGAATTCACCCCTCCACTTT. It encodes CASSLEAENSPLHF.

This chain uses TRBV11-2 with TRBJ2-1; 7 nucleotides align to TRBD1. V gave up 1 base and J gave up 12 bases; unmatched junction bases: 9. Germline loops: CDR1 SGHAT, CDR2 FQNNGV. The CDR3 consists of 14 residues. CDR3 in DNA: TGTGCCAGCAGCTTAGCCCTACCCGGGGACAGGCAGTTCTTC. Protein: CASSLALPGDRQFF.

This clone was observed many times. The chain is built from TRBV18 and TRBJ1-5; D remains unclear. CDR1 and CDR2 from the germline V gene are KGHSH and LQKENI. This CDR3 is built from 13 residues. Trimming took off 4 bases at V and 5 bases at J, with 9 bases between the two ends. This CDR3 reads CASSLSRDQPQHF. CDR3 DNA sequence: TGTGCCAGCTCACTCTCTCGCGATCAGCCCCAGCATTTT.

This clone was counted once. The chain couples TRBV2 to TRBJ2-2, with D perhaps matching TRBD1 (5 bases). V lost 7 bases and J lost 0, with 9 bases in between. From germline, CDR1 is SNHLY and CDR2 FYNNEI. This CDR3 spans 14 amino acids. In DNA form, the CDR3 reads TGTGCCAGCAATCAGGGTACGAACACCGGGGAGCTGTTTTTT. It is translated as CASNQGTNTGELFF.

This chain uses TRBV7-2 with TRBJ1-5; tentatively, D is TRBD1 (5 bases). Trimming removed 5 bases from V and 2 bases from J, with 16 bases in between. CDR1 and CDR2 (germline): SGHTA, FQGNSA. The CDR3 consists of 16 residues. CDR3 in amino acids: CASSPVGGSGNQPQHF. DNA for the CDR3: TGTGCCAGCAGCCCCGTGGGGGGAAGCGGCAATCAGCCCCAGCATTTT.

The V call is TRBV19, the J call TRBJ1-2; 9 bases are a match to TRBD1. Germline CDR1 and CDR2: LNHDA and SQIVND (reference sequence). This CDR3 spans 14 amino acids. V gave up 6 bases and J gave up 2 bases; unmatched junction bases: 4. This chain's CDR3 is CASRTGQGNYGYTF. CDR3 DNA: TGTGCCAGTAGAACGGGACAGGGCAACTATGGCTACACCTTC.

V is TRBV28 and J is TRBJ2-1; the D is unclear. From germline, CDR1 is MDHEN and CDR2 SYDVKM. The CDR3 sequence is 16 residues long. Trimming removed 5 bases from V and 6 bases from J, with 20 bases in between. This CDR3 is CASSLPYPLLGNEQFF. CDR3 DNA sequence: TGTGCCAGCAGTCTCCCGTACCCCCTCCTAGGCAATGAGCAGTTCTTC.

This clone has only a few counts. The V and J genes are TRBV7-9 and TRBJ1-6; D may be TRBD1 (5 bases). The CDR3 is made up of 17 amino acids. The V and J ends lost 5 bases and 0 bases respectively, with 14 bases between them. Per germline, CDR1 SEHNR and CDR2 FQNEAQ (reference sequence). The CDR3 bases are TGTGCCAGCAGCCCAGGGCGAGGAAGCTCCTATAATTCACCCCTCCACTTT. Protein: CASSPGRGSSYNSPLHF.

This clone was counted a single time. J is TRBJ2-5 and V is TRBV5-1, with 7 bases that match TRBD2. The V gene's germline CDR1 is SGHRS and CDR2 YFSETQ. This CDR3 has 13 amino acids. After removal of 1 base from V and 5 bases from J, the junction contained 2 bases not matched to a gene. CDR3 loop: CASSLRGDETQYF. For the CDR3, the DNA is TGCGCCAGCAGCTTGCGGGGGGACGAGACCCAGTACTTC.